The entry that follows covers one TCR beta chain sequence. Generated by immunoSEQ multiplex PCR, the TCRdb table keeps only in-frame clones and is missing some. The table shows 44,000 or so clones, with more than 75% occurring only once. From germline, CDR1 is LNHDA and CDR2 SQIVND (reference sequence). With 4 bases clipped from V and 7 bases from J, the junction kept 7 bases outside the gene matches. The CDR3 loop spans 15 amino acids. These data belong to a study of PD-L1 blockade in urothelial cancer. The overall study: Median T cell yield per blood sample was more than 120,000 cells.

Sequencing used PBMCs, obtained around atezolizumab (anti-PD-L1) treatment. This sequence was found in a man in his sixties or seventies with urothelial cancer. The genes are TRBV19 and TRBJ1-4, with 9 bases identical to TRBD1. The CDR3 region has the DNA TGTGCCAGTAGTAACACACAGGGGGCGCGTGAAAAACTGTTTTTT. Translated: CASSNTQGAREKLFF.